This TCR beta chain derives from a study of cytomegalovirus exposure and HLA in healthy donors. The CDR3 is 16 residues long. Germline lookup yields CDR1 MRHNA and CDR2 SNTAGT. The germline V and J ends were trimmed by 4 bases and 6 bases, with 19 bases remaining between them. PCR amplification relied on 60 Vbeta primers (plus 13 Jbeta primers). Only in-frame clones appear in the TCRdb table, and some are missing; sequencing was by immunoSEQ multiplex PCR. This repertoire shows roughly 150,000 clones, around four fifths found once; its top ten account for about 1.3%. This clone appeared a single time. Its antigen is as yet unknown. General observations from the study: More clonal expansion characterized HLA-associated TCR beta chains than equally common others in a later analysis. Later analysis showed most CMV-associated TCR beta chains appearing HLA-restricted. Usually a TCR sequence was rare, but some public TCRs were found in many donors.

Each donor was nominally healthy when sampled (though unrecorded immune exposures were likely). The source is a man aged 25 to 45 in good health and CMV-seronegative. The sequenced material came from PBMCs. The genes are TRBV6-4 and TRBJ2-1; D may be TRBD1 (6 bases). Here the CDR3 DNA reads TGTGCCAGCAGTGTCCAAACAGGGTTGCATTCCAATGAGCAGTTCTTC. As protein: CASSVQTGLHSNEQFF.